The 5 T cell receptor beta chains below come from one sample, sequenced in a study of T cell responses to AZD1222 COVID-19 vaccine (dated by TCRdb to the early 2020s). The library was built by means of the immunoSEQ multiplex PCR assay. TCRdb limited this immuneACCESS table to in-frame rearrangements with V and J called. A share of clones is missing; checked studies link under half to unresolved V genes, and the rest is unexplained. For this sample the table gives about 120,000 clones, of which 80% to 90% were detected only once. The top ten constitute 9% to 9.5% of the sample. The time point tag for this specimen amounts to: baseline before first vaccination. The sample was peripheral blood, taken on day 0 of AZD1222 vaccination. The receptors stem from an adult in good health.

J is TRBJ2-7 and V is TRBV5-1; no clear D. This CDR3 region has 13 residues. V was pared by 0 bases and J by 4 bases, with 8 bases between. Germline V gene sequence: CDR1 SGHRS, CDR2 YFSETQ. This chain's CDR3 is CASSLVAEYEQYF. The CDR3 DNA sequence: TGCGCCAGCAGCTTGGTTGCGGAATACGAGCAGTACTTC.

This chain links TRBV19 with TRBJ2-3, with TRBD2 identical over 10 bases. The CDR3 consists of 16 residues. V trimming: 6 bases; J trimming: 4 bases; junction bases outside the gene matches: 10. Per the germline V gene, CDR1 is LNHDA and CDR2 is SQIVND (reference sequence). This chain's CDR3 is CASRPGASGSADTQYF. The DNA of the CDR3 is TGTGCCAGTAGGCCGGGGGCTAGCGGGAGTGCAGATACGCAGTATTTT.

The rearrangement joins TRBV4-1 to TRBJ2-3; 15 nucleotides match TRBD2. Germline CDR1 reads MGHRA; CDR2 reads YSYEKL. Trimming took 5 bases from V and 2 from J; bases not matched to a gene: 11. The CDR3 totals 19 residues. The CDR3 DNA follows: TGCGCCAGCAGCGCCGGACTAGCGGGAGGGTTTTTATCCACAGATACGCAGTATTTT. It codes for CASSAGLAGGFLSTDTQYF.

The rearrangement uses TRBV30 and TRBJ1-2; D gene uncertain. The germline gives CDR1 GTSNPN, CDR2 SVGIG (reference sequence). This CDR3 has 12 amino acids. Trimming cost V 0 bases and J 7 bases, with 9 bases left between them. In DNA, the CDR3 is TGTGCCTGGAGTGTCACGCTGGGTGGCTACACCTTC. It codes for CAWSVTLGGYTF.

This chain connects TRBV9 to TRBJ2-1; TRBD2 aligns across 8 bases. CDR1 SGDLS and CDR2 YYNGEE come from the germline V gene. Trimming cost V 4 bases and J 7 bases; bases outside gene matches: 10. The CDR3 spans 15 residues. Here the CDR3 DNA reads TGTGCCAGCAGCCCTCAAGCGGGAGAATTGAATGAGCAGTTCTTC. It codes for CASSPQAGELNEQFF.